This TCR beta chain was observed in a study of T cell responses to AZD1222 COVID-19 vaccine. Study-level points and caveats: As reported, nearly half of all spike-specific TCRs target variant regions that are unmutated. Vaccine-associated CD4 TCRs ranged over spike, dominating at 160-218 and 743-854. Possibly, clonal diversity was underestimated; donors were largely white British and included more females.

Second-dose intervals of approximately 4 or approximately 12 weeks were pooled. As for this clone: The antigen is undetermined.

CDR1 and CDR2 from the germline V gene are LGHNA and YSLEER. V was shortened by 0 bases and J by 2 bases, with 11 bases between the two germline ends. CDR3 length: 15 residues. Profiled with immunoSEQ multiplex PCR; TCRdb holds only in-frame clones, not every one. The sample shows 79,000 or so clones, roughly 90% of them seen only once. Sequencing used peripheral blood, obtained 28 days after the second AZD1222 dose. The genes are TRBV4-3 and TRBJ2-7; no definite D call. This receptor was identified in an adult who received the AZD1222 COVID-19 vaccine. DNA for the CDR3: TGCGCCAGCAGCCAAGATACGCGCCTCGCCTACGAGCAGTACTTC. Its protein product is CASSQDTRLAYEQYF.